A selection of T cell receptor beta chains follows, all from one sample in a study of blood T cell repertoires in COVID-19. Produced via immunoSEQ multiplex PCR; TCRdb's table is partial and in-frame only. The table records some 370,000 clones, around 83% of them present only once. Material: PBMCs or T cells enriched from blood (not recorded which). All receptors derive from a woman in her 50s who had recovered from COVID-19. The CDR3 runs from the conserved cysteine through the conserved F or W. A D gene is named only where the DNA matches it firmly. Clone sizes are given selectively: once, few, many, or a class where the clone is expanded.

CDR3aa: CASSAGSGHVSSLFDTEAFF; CDR3nt: TGTGCCAGCAGCGCTGGATCCGGACATGTATCGTCCCTCTTTGACACTGAAGCTTTCTTT; j_gene: TRBJ1-1; v_gene: TRBV9; d_gene: .; abundance: .
CDR3aa: CASSPTGHSNQPQHF; CDR3nt: TGTGCCAGTAGTCCCACAGGCCATAGCAATCAGCCCCAGCATTTT; j_gene: TRBJ1-5; v_gene: TRBV19; d_gene: .; abundance: .
CDR3aa: CASSISGQGRYEQYF; CDR3nt: TGTGCCAGTAGTATCTCGGGACAGGGTCGGTACGAGCAGTACTTC; j_gene: TRBJ2-7; v_gene: TRBV19; d_gene: TRBD1; abundance: many
CDR3aa: CASSVEGNTIYF; CDR3nt: TGTGCCAGCAGCGTAGAGGGGAACACCATATATTTT; j_gene: TRBJ1-3; v_gene: TRBV9; d_gene: .; abundance: .
CDR3aa: CASSDKAGQRNSPLHF; CDR3nt: TGTGCCAGCAGTGATAAGGCGGGACAGAGAAATTCACCCCTCCACTTT; j_gene: TRBJ1-6; v_gene: TRBV2; d_gene: TRBD1; abundance: few
CDR3aa: CASSIGAGANNEQFF; CDR3nt: TGTGCCAGTAGTATAGGGGCAGGGGCAAACAATGAGCAGTTCTTC; j_gene: TRBJ2-1; v_gene: TRBV19; d_gene: .; abundance: .
CDR3aa: CASSDLLGRAEAFF; CDR3nt: TGTGCCAGCAGTGATCTTCTGGGGCGCGCTGAAGCTTTCTTT; j_gene: TRBJ1-1; v_gene: TRBV2; d_gene: .; abundance: .
CDR3aa: CASSFSGHNYEQYF; CDR3nt: TGCGCCAGCAGCTTTTCGGGACACAACTACGAGCAGTACTTC; j_gene: TRBJ2-7; v_gene: TRBV5-1; d_gene: .; abundance: many
CDR3aa: CASRRDRDWDTEAFF; CDR3nt: TGTGCCAGCAGGCGGGACAGGGACTGGGACACTGAAGCTTTCTTT; j_gene: TRBJ1-1; v_gene: TRBV6-5; d_gene: TRBD1; abundance: .
CDR3aa: CASSDIPGQGNTQYF; CDR3nt: TGTGCCAGCAGTGATATTCCGGGACAGGGCAATACGCAGTATTTT; j_gene: TRBJ2-3; v_gene: TRBV9; d_gene: TRBD1; abundance: .
CDR3aa: CASSYNVRSDLNTEAFF; CDR3nt: TGTGCCAGCAGTTACAATGTGCGGTCAGACTTGAACACTGAAGCTTTCTTT; j_gene: TRBJ1-1; v_gene: TRBV6-2/TRBV6-3; d_gene: .; abundance: .
CDR3aa: CASSKVRAILPSNSPLHF; CDR3nt: TGTGCCAGCAGCAAAGTCCGAGCGATTCTGCCCTCAAATTCACCCCTCCACTTT; j_gene: TRBJ1-6; v_gene: TRBV21-1; d_gene: .; abundance: .
CDR3aa: CSALVGGLNTEAFF; CDR3nt: TGCAGCGCCCTGGTGGGGGGGCTGAACACTGAAGCTTTCTTT; j_gene: TRBJ1-1; v_gene: TRBV29-1; d_gene: .; abundance: few
CDR3aa: CASSLGGQGFGEQYF; CDR3nt: TGTGCCAGCAGCTTAGGGGGACAGGGTTTCGGCGAGCAGTACTTC; j_gene: TRBJ2-7; v_gene: TRBV7-6; d_gene: TRBD1; abundance: .
CDR3aa: CASSLSGGRETQYF; CDR3nt: TGTGCCAGCAGTTTATCAGGGGGCCGAGAGACCCAGTACTTC; j_gene: TRBJ2-5; v_gene: TRBV28; d_gene: TRBD1; abundance: .
CDR3aa: CASSQEPAYGYTF; CDR3nt: TGTGCCAGCAGCCAAGAACCAGCGTATGGCTACACCTTC; j_gene: TRBJ1-2; v_gene: TRBV3-1/TRBV3-2; d_gene: .; abundance: .
CDR3aa: CASSQLPGLAGGSNTGELFF; CDR3nt: TGTGCCAGCAGCCAGCTTCCGGGACTAGCGGGAGGCTCGAACACCGGGGAGCTGTTTTTT; j_gene: TRBJ2-2; v_gene: TRBV14; d_gene: TRBD2; abundance: .
CDR3aa: CSVRETYEQYF; CDR3nt: TGCAGCGTTCGGGAAACCTACGAGCAGTACTTC; j_gene: TRBJ2-7; v_gene: TRBV29-1; d_gene: .; abundance: .
CDR3aa: CASSQSQVLMNTEAFF; CDR3nt: TGTGCCAGCAGCCAGTCACAGGTTCTCATGAACACTGAAGCTTTCTTT; j_gene: TRBJ1-1; v_gene: TRBV7-2; d_gene: .; abundance: once
CDR3aa: CASSRGTTGDYTF; CDR3nt: TGTGCCAGCAGCCGGGGGACCACGGGGGACTACACCTTC; j_gene: TRBJ1-2; v_gene: TRBV11-3; d_gene: .; abundance: few
CDR3aa: CASSQEGGGYEQYF; CDR3nt: TGTGCCAGCAGCCAAGAGGGAGGGGGCTACGAGCAGTACTTC; j_gene: TRBJ2-7; v_gene: TRBV3-1/TRBV3-2; d_gene: .; abundance: .
CDR3aa: CASSSSSLGGYGYTF; CDR3nt: TGTGCCAGCAGCTCATCTTCACTCGGGGGCTATGGCTACACCTTC; j_gene: TRBJ1-2; v_gene: TRBV11-1; d_gene: .; abundance: once
CDR3aa: CASSPGVEAFF; CDR3nt: TGTGCCAGCTCACCAGGAGTTGAAGCTTTCTTT; j_gene: TRBJ1-1; v_gene: TRBV18; d_gene: .; abundance: .
CDR3aa: CASSPLQANTEAFF; CDR3nt: TGCGCCAGCAGCCCGCTACAGGCGAACACTGAAGCTTTCTTT; j_gene: TRBJ1-1; v_gene: TRBV5-1; d_gene: .; abundance: few
CDR3aa: CASRVIIPQGRLGYTF; CDR3nt: TGTGCCAGCAGAGTTATAATACCACAGGGGCGGCTCGGCTACACCTTC; j_gene: TRBJ1-2; v_gene: TRBV2; d_gene: TRBD1; abundance: .
CDR3aa: CASSLTGSFTYEQYF; CDR3nt: TGTGCCAGCAGCTTAACAGGGAGTTTCACCTACGAGCAGTACTTC; j_gene: TRBJ2-7; v_gene: TRBV7-2; d_gene: .; abundance: .
CDR3aa: CASSYKGGYGYTF; CDR3nt: TGTGCCAGCAGTTACAAAGGGGGCTATGGCTACACCTTC; j_gene: TRBJ1-2; v_gene: TRBV6-2/TRBV6-3; d_gene: .; abundance: .
CDR3aa: CAWGPVSLTEAFF; CDR3nt: TGTGCCTGGGGACCCGTTTCTTTGACTGAAGCTTTCTTT; j_gene: TRBJ1-1; v_gene: TRBV30; d_gene: .; abundance: .
CDR3aa: CASSARQGQNTEAFF; CDR3nt: TGTGCCAGCAGCGCCAGACAGGGCCAGAACACTGAAGCTTTCTTT; j_gene: TRBJ1-1; v_gene: TRBV9; d_gene: TRBD1; abundance: .
CDR3aa: CASSTLGTTSGNTIYF; CDR3nt: TGTGCCAGCAGCACCCTAGGGACTACCTCTGGAAACACCATATATTTT; j_gene: TRBJ1-3; v_gene: TRBV7-9; d_gene: .; abundance: .
CDR3aa: CATSRDPPRETFCEQFF; CDR3nt: TGTGCCACCAGCAGAGATCCCCCCCGGGAGACGTTCTGTGAGCAGTTCTTC; j_gene: TRBJ2-1; v_gene: TRBV15; d_gene: .; abundance: .
CDR3aa: CASSPLLLGPGGYTF; CDR3nt: TGTGCCAGCAGCCCCCTACTCCTAGGCCCCGGGGGCTACACCTTC; j_gene: TRBJ1-2; v_gene: TRBV2; d_gene: .; abundance: .
CDR3aa: CSVEDGGTGGRTEAFF; CDR3nt: TGCAGCGTTGAAGATGGGGGCACAGGGGGGCGCACTGAAGCTTTCTTT; j_gene: TRBJ1-1; v_gene: TRBV29-1; d_gene: TRBD1; abundance: few
CDR3aa: CASSVGGQSIGGYGYTF; CDR3nt: TGTGCCAGCAGCGTAGGGGGACAGTCGATTGGGGGCTATGGCTACACCTTC; j_gene: TRBJ1-2; v_gene: TRBV9; d_gene: TRBD1; abundance: .
CDR3aa: CASSREGGVTEAFF; CDR3nt: TGTGCCAGCAGTAGGGAAGGAGGGGTCACTGAAGCTTTCTTT; j_gene: TRBJ1-1; v_gene: TRBV6-4; d_gene: .; abundance: few
CDR3aa: CASSPKTGIAEAFF; CDR3nt: TGTGCCAGCTCACCGAAGACAGGGATCGCTGAAGCTTTCTTT; j_gene: TRBJ1-1; v_gene: TRBV18; d_gene: TRBD1; abundance: .
CDR3aa: CASSSLAGSYNEQFF; CDR3nt: TGTGCCAGCAGCTCCCTTGCGGGCTCCTACAATGAGCAGTTCTTC; j_gene: TRBJ2-1; v_gene: TRBV7-9; d_gene: .; abundance: .
CDR3aa: CAWSRGDGYTF; CDR3nt: TGTGCCTGGTCTCGAGGAGATGGCTACACCTTC; j_gene: TRBJ1-2; v_gene: TRBV30; d_gene: .; abundance: once
CDR3aa: CASSGGQGWGPTDTQYF; CDR3nt: TGTGCCAGCAGCGGAGGGCAAGGGTGGGGTCCCACAGATACGCAGTATTTT; j_gene: TRBJ2-3; v_gene: TRBV27; d_gene: .; abundance: .
CDR3aa: CASSLGQSYEQYF; CDR3nt: TGTGCCAGCAGCTTGGGGCAGTCCTACGAGCAGTACTTC; j_gene: TRBJ2-7; v_gene: TRBV5-6; d_gene: .; abundance: .
CDR3aa: CAWERGGQETQYF; CDR3nt: TGTGCCTGGGAACGCGGGGGGCAAGAGACCCAGTACTTC; j_gene: TRBJ2-5; v_gene: TRBV30; d_gene: TRBD2; abundance: .
CDR3aa: CASSLWGGGELFF; CDR3nt: TGTGCCAGCAGTCTTTGGGGCGGAGGGGAGCTGTTTTTT; j_gene: TRBJ2-2; v_gene: TRBV27; d_gene: .; abundance: .
CDR3aa: CATSRPERNQPQHF; CDR3nt: TGTGCCACCAGCAGGCCTGAGAGGAATCAGCCCCAGCATTTT; j_gene: TRBJ1-5; v_gene: TRBV15; d_gene: .; abundance: .
CDR3aa: CASSLERVTNTEAFF; CDR3nt: TGTGCCAGCAGCTTGGAACGGGTCACGAACACTGAAGCTTTCTTT; j_gene: TRBJ1-1; v_gene: TRBV5-4; d_gene: .; abundance: .
CDR3aa: CASSLGGTSTNEKLFF; CDR3nt: TGCGCCAGCAGCTTGGGAGGCACCTCAACTAATGAAAAACTGTTTTTT; j_gene: TRBJ1-4; v_gene: TRBV5-1; d_gene: .; abundance: .
CDR3aa: CASSPGAANTEAFF; CDR3nt: TGTGCCAGCTCACCAGGGGCAGCTAACACTGAAGCTTTCTTT; j_gene: TRBJ1-1; v_gene: TRBV18; d_gene: .; abundance: .
CDR3aa: CASSLPGQPYGYTF; CDR3nt: TGTGCCAGCAGCCTCCCGGGACAGCCATATGGCTACACCTTC; j_gene: TRBJ1-2; v_gene: TRBV5-6; d_gene: TRBD1; abundance: few
CDR3aa: CASSYLTGQGDQPQHF; CDR3nt: TGTGCCAGCAGTTACTTAACGGGACAGGGGGATCAGCCCCAGCATTTT; j_gene: TRBJ1-5; v_gene: TRBV6-5; d_gene: TRBD1; abundance: .